This record looks at one T cell receptor (beta chain) sequence and its context. It was with a sample-barcoded 5' primer and a J-beta primer mix that a second PCR of roughly 6 to 11 cycles was run. From the 5' RACE reads, TCRdb called clonotypes with MiXCR, one entry per CDR3 protein. This table has over 950,000 distinct CDR3 sequences, approximately 50% appearing once. The sample comes from a study of blood T cells in healthy people across ages. This CDR3 comprises 12 residues. V lost 3 bases, J lost 4 bases, and 7 bases lay in between. Per the germline V gene, CDR1 is MDHEN and CDR2 is SYDVKM. The specimen was blood. The TCR was taken from a woman aged 55 to 70 in good health. V gene TRBV28 combines with J gene TRBJ2-7; D call uncertain. CDR3 DNA sequence: TGTGCCAGCAGTTTCTCAGAGTACGAGCAGTACTTC. Encoded protein: CASSFSEYEQYF.